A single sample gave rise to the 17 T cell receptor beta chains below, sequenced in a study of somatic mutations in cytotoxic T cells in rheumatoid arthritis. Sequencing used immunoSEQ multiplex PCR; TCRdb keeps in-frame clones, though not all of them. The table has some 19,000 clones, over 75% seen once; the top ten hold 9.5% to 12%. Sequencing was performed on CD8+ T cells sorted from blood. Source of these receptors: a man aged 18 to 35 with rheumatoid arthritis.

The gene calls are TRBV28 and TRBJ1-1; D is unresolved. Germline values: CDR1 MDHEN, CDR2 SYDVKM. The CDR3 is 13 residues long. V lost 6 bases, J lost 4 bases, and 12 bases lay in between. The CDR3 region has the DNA TGTGCCAGCAGGGCTCTCTGGGGCACTGAAGCTTTCTTT. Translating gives CASRALWGTEAFF.

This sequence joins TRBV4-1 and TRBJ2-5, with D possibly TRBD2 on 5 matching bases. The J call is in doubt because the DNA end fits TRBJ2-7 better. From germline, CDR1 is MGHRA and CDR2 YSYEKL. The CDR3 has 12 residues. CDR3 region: CASSPSGYEQYF. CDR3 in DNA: TGCGCCAGCAGTCCCTCGGGGTACGAGCAGTACTTC.

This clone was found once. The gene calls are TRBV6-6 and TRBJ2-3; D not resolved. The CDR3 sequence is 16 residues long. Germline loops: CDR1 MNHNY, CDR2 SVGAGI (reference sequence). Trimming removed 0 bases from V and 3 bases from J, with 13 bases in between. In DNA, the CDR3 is TGTGCCAGCAGTTACTCGACTGGAATGGTGACAGATACGCAGTATTTT. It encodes CASSYSTGMVTDTQYF.

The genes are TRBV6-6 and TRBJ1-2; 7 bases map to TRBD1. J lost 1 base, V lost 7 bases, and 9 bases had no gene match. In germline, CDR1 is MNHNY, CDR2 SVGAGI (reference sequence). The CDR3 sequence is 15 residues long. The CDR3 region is CASKNSGTDNYGYTF. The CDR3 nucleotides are TGTGCCAGCAAAAACTCCGGGACAGATAACTATGGCTACACCTTC.

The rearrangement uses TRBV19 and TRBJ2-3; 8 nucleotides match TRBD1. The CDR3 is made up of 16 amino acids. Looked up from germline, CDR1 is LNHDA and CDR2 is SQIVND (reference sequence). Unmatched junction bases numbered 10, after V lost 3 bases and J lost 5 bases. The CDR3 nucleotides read TGTGCCAGTAGTATTCTCCGCAGGGGGCTGGGAGATACGCAGTATTTT. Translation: CASSILRRGLGDTQYF.

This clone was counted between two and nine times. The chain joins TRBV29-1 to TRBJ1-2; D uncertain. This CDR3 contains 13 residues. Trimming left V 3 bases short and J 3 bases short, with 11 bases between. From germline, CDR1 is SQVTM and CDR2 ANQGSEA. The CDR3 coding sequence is TGCAGCGTTGACGAGGCGGAACACTATGGCTACACCTTC. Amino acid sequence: CSVDEAEHYGYTF.

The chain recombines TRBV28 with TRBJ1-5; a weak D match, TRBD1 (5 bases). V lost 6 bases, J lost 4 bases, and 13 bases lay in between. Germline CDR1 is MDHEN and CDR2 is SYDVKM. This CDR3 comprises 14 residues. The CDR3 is CASRFAGTNQPQHF. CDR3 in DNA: TGTGCCAGCAGGTTTGCAGGGACGAATCAGCCCCAGCATTTT.

The CDR3 DNA is TGTGCCAGCAGTGAAGCAACTTTTGTGATAGCGGGTGAAGAGACCCAGTACTTC. Translated, it gives CASSEATFVIAGEETQYF. This sequence joins TRBV2 and TRBJ2-5; 7 nucleotides line up with TRBD2. CDR3 length equals 18 residues. The trim removed 0 bases at V and 3 bases at J, leaving 13 bases unmatched. CDR1 SNHLY and CDR2 FYNNEI come from the germline V gene.

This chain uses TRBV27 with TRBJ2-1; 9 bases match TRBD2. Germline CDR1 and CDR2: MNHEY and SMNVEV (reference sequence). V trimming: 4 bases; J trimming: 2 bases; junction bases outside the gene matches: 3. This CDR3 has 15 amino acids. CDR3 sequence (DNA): TGTGCCAGCAGTTCGGCGGGGGGGCCCTACAATGAGCAGTTCTTC. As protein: CASSSAGGPYNEQFF.

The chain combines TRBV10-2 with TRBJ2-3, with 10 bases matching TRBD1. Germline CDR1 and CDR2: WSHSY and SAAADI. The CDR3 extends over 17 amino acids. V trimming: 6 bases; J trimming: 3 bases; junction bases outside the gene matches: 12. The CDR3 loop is CASRPGTGDFRTDTQYF. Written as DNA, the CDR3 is TGCGCCAGCAGGCCCGGGACAGGGGATTTTAGGACAGATACGCAGTATTTT.

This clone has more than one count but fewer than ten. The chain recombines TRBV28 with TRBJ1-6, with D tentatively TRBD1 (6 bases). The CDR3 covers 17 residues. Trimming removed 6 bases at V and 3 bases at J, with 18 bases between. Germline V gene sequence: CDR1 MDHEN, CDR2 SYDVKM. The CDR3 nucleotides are TGTGCCAGCAGCACCTGGGGGGCTGAGGGCTATAATTCACCCCTCCACTTT. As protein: CASSTWGAEGYNSPLHF.

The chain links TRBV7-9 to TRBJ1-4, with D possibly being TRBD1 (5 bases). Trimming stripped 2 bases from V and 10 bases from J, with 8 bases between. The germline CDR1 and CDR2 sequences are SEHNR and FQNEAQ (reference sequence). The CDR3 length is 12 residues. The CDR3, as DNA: TGTGCCAGCAGCTTATGGGGGGGAAAACTGTTTTTT. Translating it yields CASSLWGGKLFF.

The CDR3 DNA reads as TGTGCCAGTAGTCCACAGGGGAAGAACACTGAAGCTTTCTTT. Amino acid sequence: CASSPQGKNTEAFF. The chain couples TRBV19 to TRBJ1-1; TRBD1 aligns across 7 bases. V was clipped by 5 bases and J by 1 base; unmatched bases: 4. Germline-derived CDR1 and CDR2 are LNHDA and SQIVND (reference sequence). The CDR3 is 14 residues long.

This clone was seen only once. This CDR3 reads CASSPRRGASYEQYF. The CDR3 bases are TGTGCCAGCAGTCCGCGACGGGGGGCATCCTACGAGCAGTACTTC. The chain carries TRBV25-1 and TRBJ2-7; D possibly corresponds to TRBD2 (7 bases). Trimming removed 5 bases from V and 1 base from J, with 15 bases in between. Germline loops: CDR1 MGHDK, CDR2 SYGVNS. This CDR3 spans 15 amino acids.

The CDR3 region is CSVEARNELADTQYF. The CDR3, as DNA: TGCAGCGTTGAAGCGAGAAACGAGTTGGCAGATACGCAGTATTTT. This chain links TRBV29-1 with TRBJ2-3; D gene unclear. CDR1 and CDR2 (germline): SQVTM, ANQGSEA. This CDR3 region has 15 residues. Trimming removed 1 base from V and 4 bases from J, with 15 bases in between.

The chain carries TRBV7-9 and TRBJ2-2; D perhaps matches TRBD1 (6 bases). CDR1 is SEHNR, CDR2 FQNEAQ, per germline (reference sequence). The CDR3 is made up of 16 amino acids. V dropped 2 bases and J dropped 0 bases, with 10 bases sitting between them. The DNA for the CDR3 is TGTGCCAGCAGCTTACCGCCAGGGGCGAACACCGGGGAGCTGTTTTTT. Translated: CASSLPPGANTGELFF.

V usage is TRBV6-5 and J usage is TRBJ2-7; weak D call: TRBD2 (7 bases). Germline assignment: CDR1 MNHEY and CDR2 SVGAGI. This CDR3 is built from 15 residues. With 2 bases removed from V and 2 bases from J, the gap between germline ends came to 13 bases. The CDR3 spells CASSYAREGAYEQYF. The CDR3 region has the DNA TGTGCCAGCAGTTACGCGAGGGAGGGGGCCTACGAGCAGTACTTC.